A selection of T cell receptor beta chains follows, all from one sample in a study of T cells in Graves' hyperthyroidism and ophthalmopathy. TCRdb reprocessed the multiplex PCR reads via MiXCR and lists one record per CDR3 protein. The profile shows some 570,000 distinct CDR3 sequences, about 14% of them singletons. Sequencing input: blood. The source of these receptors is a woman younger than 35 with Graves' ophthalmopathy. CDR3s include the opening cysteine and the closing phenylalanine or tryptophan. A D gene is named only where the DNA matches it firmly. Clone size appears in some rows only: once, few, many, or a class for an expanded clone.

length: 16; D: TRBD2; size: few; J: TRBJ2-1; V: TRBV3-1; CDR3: CASSQEGGRTYNEQFF; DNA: TGTGCCAGCAGCCAAGAGGGCGGGAGGACCTACAATGAGCAGTTCTTC
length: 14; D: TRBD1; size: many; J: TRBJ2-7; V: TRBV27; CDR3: CASSSRGRIYEQYF; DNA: TGTGCCAGCAGTTCCAGGGGGCGCATCTACGAGCAGTACTTC
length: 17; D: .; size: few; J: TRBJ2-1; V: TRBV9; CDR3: CASNGLDGGSSYNEQFF; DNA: TGTGCCAGCAATGGATTGGACGGTGGTAGCTCCTACAATGAGCAGTTCTTC
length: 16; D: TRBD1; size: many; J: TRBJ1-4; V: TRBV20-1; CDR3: CSATRQGDSTNEKLFF; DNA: TGCAGTGCAACTCGACAGGGAGACTCGACTAATGAAAAACTGTTTTTT
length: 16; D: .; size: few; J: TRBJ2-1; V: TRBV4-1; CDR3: CASSQTNSGSNNEQFF; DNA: TGCGCCAGCAGCCAAACGAACAGCGGCAGCAACAATGAGCAGTTCTTC
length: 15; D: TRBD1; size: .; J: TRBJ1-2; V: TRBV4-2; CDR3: CASSLNGQGFSGFTF; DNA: TGTGCCAGCAGCCTGAACGGACAGGGGTTTTCTGGCTTCACCTTC
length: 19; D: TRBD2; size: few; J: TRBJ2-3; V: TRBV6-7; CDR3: CASSYPRLAGISSTDTQYF; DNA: TGTGCCAGCAGTTACCCCCGACTAGCGGGGATCTCTAGCACAGATACGCAGTATTTT
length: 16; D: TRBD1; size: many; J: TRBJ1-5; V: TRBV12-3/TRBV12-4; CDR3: CASKEQGAFGNQPQHF; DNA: TGTGCCAGCAAGGAACAGGGGGCCTTCGGCAATCAGCCCCAGCATTTT
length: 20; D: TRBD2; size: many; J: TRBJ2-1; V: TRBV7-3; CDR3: CASSLMRLAGGLSSYNEQFF; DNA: TGTGCCAGCAGCTTAATGAGACTAGCGGGAGGCCTTAGCTCCTACAATGAGCAGTTCTTC
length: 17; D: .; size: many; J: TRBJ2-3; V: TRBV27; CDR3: CASSPTGQLLVTDTQYF; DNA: TGTGCCAGCAGTCCAACTGGACAGCTTTTGGTGACAGATACGCAGTATTTT
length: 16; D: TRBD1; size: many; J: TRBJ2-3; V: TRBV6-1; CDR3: CASSEVFGQGTDTQYF; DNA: TGTGCCAGCAGTGAAGTTTTCGGACAGGGTACAGATACGCAGTATTTT
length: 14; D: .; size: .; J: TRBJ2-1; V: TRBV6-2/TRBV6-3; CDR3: CASSYSGGYNEQFF; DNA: TGTGCCAGCAGTTACTCGGGGGGCTACAATGAGCAGTTCTTC
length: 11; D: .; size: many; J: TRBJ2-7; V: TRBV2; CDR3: CASAGGVEQYF; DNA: TGTGCCAGCGCGGGCGGGGTCGAGCAGTACTTC
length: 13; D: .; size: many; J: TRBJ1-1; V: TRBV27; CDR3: CASSLIGGTEAFF; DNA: TGTGCCAGCAGTTTAATAGGGGGCACTGAAGCTTTCTTT
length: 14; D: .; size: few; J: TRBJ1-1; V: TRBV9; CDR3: CASSPRVSGTEAFF; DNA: TGTGCCAGCAGCCCTCGAGTGAGCGGTACTGAAGCTTTCTTT
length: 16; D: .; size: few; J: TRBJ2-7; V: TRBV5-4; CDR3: CASSLGGLSSSYEQYF; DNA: TGTGCCAGCAGCTTGGGGGGCTTATCCAGCTCCTACGAGCAGTACTTC
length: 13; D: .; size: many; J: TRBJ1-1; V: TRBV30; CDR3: CAWGKQASRGAFF; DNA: TGTGCCTGGGGGAAACAAGCTTCAAGGGGGGCTTTCTTT
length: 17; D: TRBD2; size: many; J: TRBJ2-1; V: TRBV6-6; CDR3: CASSYSTSGSSYNEQFF; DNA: TGTGCCAGCAGTTACTCTACTAGCGGGAGCTCCTACAATGAGCAGTTCTTC
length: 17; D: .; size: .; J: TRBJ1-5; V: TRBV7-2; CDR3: CASSFRRGYFSNQPQHF; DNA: TGTGCCAGCAGCTTTCGTCGGGGGTACTTTAGCAATCAGCCCCAGCATTTT
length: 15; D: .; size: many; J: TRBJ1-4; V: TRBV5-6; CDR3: CASSQDPAANEKLFF; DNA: TGTGCCAGCAGCCAGGACCCGGCCGCTAATGAAAAACTGTTTTTT
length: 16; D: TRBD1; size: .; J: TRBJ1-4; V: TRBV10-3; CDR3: CAISESLGTANEKLFF; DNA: TGTGCCATCAGTGAGTCGCTGGGGACAGCTAATGAAAAACTGTTTTTT
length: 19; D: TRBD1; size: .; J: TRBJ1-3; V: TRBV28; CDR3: CASSQPGQGARVSGNTIYF; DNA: TGTGCCAGCAGTCAACCCGGACAGGGAGCAAGGGTCTCTGGAAACACCATATATTTT
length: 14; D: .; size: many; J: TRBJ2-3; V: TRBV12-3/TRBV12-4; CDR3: CASSYMALTDTQYF; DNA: TGTGCCAGCAGTTATATGGCTCTCACAGATACGCAGTATTTT
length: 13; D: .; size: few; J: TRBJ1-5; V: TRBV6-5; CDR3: CASSYQLYQPQHF; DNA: TGTGCCAGCAGTTACCAGTTGTATCAGCCCCAGCATTTT
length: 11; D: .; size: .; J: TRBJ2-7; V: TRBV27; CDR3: CASRSLLEQYF; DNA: TGTGCCAGCCGCTCGCTCTTAGAGCAGTACTTC
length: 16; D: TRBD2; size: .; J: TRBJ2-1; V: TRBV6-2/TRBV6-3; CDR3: CASTITGRDSYNEQFF; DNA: TGTGCCAGCACCATAACGGGGAGGGACTCCTACAATGAGCAGTTCTTC